These T cell receptor beta chains were read from a single sample in a study of identical twins. TCRdb ran MiXCR on the 5' RACE reads and lists one entry per CDR3 protein. The table has 500,000 or so distinct CDR3 sequences, under 25% seen once. This sample also belongs to another study, concerning T cells expressing NK-cell markers.

The sequenced material came from CD4+ T cells sorted from blood. Receptor source: a woman in her late teens or twenties in good health. Both conserved end residues are part of each CDR3. The D gene is left open where the match is weak. A clone size is listed for some rows: how often the clone was seen (once, few, many), or a class if it is expanded.

clone_size	j_call	d_call	v_call	cdr3_nt	cdr3_aa
.	TRBJ1-1	.	TRBV6-1	TGTGCCGTCACCACAGGGTTAAACACTGAAGCTTTCTTT	CAVTTGLNTEAFF
few	TRBJ2-5	.	TRBV20-1	TGCAGTGCTAGACGAGGGGGGCGAGAGACCCAGTACTTC	CSARRGGRETQYF
few	TRBJ1-1	.	TRBV29-1	TGCAGCGTTGGACAAGGGGTGGGCACTGAAGCTTTCTTT	CSVGQGVGTEAFF
few	TRBJ1-1	.	TRBV6-1	TGTGCCAGCAGTCTCCAAGCTTTCTTT	CASSLQAFF
.	TRBJ1-2	.	TRBV19	TGTGCCAGTAGTATATCCCAGGGTAACTATGGCTACACCTTC	CASSISQGNYGYTF
.	TRBJ2-5	.	TRBV29-1	TGCAGCGTCCAAATCCCGCCCCAGTACTTC	CSVQIPPQYF
.	TRBJ1-2	.	TRBV29-1	TGCAGCTCCCATACAGCCCTCTATGGCTACACCTTC	CSSHTALYGYTF
.	TRBJ2-2	.	TRBV25-1	TGTGCCAGCAGAAGGGGGTTGGGAAGCGGGGAGCTGTTTTTT	CASRRGLGSGELFF
.	TRBJ1-5	.	TRBV20-1	TGCAGTGCTACCGCCCGGTCTCCCGAATCGTCTCCCCAGCATTTT	CSATARSPESSPQHF
few	TRBJ2-7	TRBD2	TRBV20-1	TGCAGTGCTAGAGATCTCGCGGGAGGGCCTAACGAGCAGTACTTC	CSARDLAGGPNEQYF
few	TRBJ2-3	.	TRBV12-3/TRBV12-4	TGTGCCAGCAGTTCCAGGGGAGAAGATACGCAGTATTTT	CASSSRGEDTQYF
few	TRBJ2-5	.	TRBV12-3/TRBV12-4	TGTGCCAGCAGTACCCCCCCGGGAGAGACCCAGTACTTC	CASSTPPGETQYF
many	TRBJ2-7	TRBD2	TRBV4-3	TGCGCCAGCAGCCAAGAGCGGTCGAGCGGGAGGATAGGGTCCTACGAGCAGTACTTC	CASSQERSSGRIGSYEQYF
few	TRBJ2-7	.	TRBV5-1	TGCGCCAGCAGCTTGGATGCGGGTCGGGAGCAGTACTTC	CASSLDAGREQYF
.	TRBJ1-5	.	TRBV7-2	TGTGCCAGCAGCCTGGATCCTGGTTATCAGCCCCAGCATTTT	CASSLDPGYQPQHF
.	TRBJ2-5	.	TRBV4-2	TGTGCCAGCAGCCAAGAAGGGGCCCAACAAGAGACCCAGTACTTC	CASSQEGAQQETQYF
few	TRBJ1-1	TRBD1	TRBV6-1	TGTGCCAGCAGGAGACCGTCAGGGGGCGGGAACACTGAAGCTTTCTTT	CASRRPSGGGNTEAFF
.	TRBJ2-1	TRBD2	TRBV6-1	TGTGCCAGCAGGGAATGGGCGGGAGGGCCCCCGTTCTTC	CASREWAGGPPFF
.	TRBJ1-5	.	TRBV6-2/TRBV6-3	TGTGCCAGCAGTTACAGGGGGAACGGCAATCAGCCCCAGCATTTT	CASSYRGNGNQPQHF
many	TRBJ1-5	.	TRBV15	TGTGCCACAGGGTCTGCCAATCAGCCCCAGCATTTT	CATGSANQPQHF
.	TRBJ2-5	.	TRBV7-2	TGTGCCAGCAGCTGGGTCAATTCGGAGACCCAGTACTTC	CASSWVNSETQYF
few	TRBJ2-1	TRBD2	TRBV5-1	TGCGCCAGCAGCAGATTAGCGGGGTTAAATGAGCAGTTCTTC	CASSRLAGLNEQFF
few	TRBJ1-3	TRBD1	TRBV19	TGTGCCAGTAGGAGGACAGGGGGAAACACCATATATTTT	CASRRTGGNTIYF
.	TRBJ1-5	.	TRBV15	TGTGTCACCAGCAGACCCAATCAGCCCCAGCATTTT	CVTSRPNQPQHF
.	TRBJ2-7	.	TRBV6-6	TGTGCCAGCAGTTACTCGACCCACGAGCAGTACTTC	CASSYSTHEQYF
many	TRBJ2-7	.	TRBV5-1	TGCGCCAGCAGCTTGCCCAGTCCCTACGAGCAGTACTTC	CASSLPSPYEQYF
few	TRBJ1-2	.	TRBV5-6	TGTGCCAGCAGCTTGGGAATGGATGGCTACACCTTC	CASSLGMDGYTF
few	TRBJ1-1	.	TRBV29-1	TGCAGCGGAACCGGGACACTGAACACTGAAGCTTTCTTT	CSGTGTLNTEAFF
.	TRBJ1-2	.	TRBV20-1	TGCAGTGCTAGAGGAGCAGGGTGGGGCTATGGCTACACCTTC	CSARGAGWGYGYTF
.	TRBJ2-3	.	TRBV6-1	TGTGCCAGCAGCCCTCAAAAGGGGAGGGGGACAGATACGCAGTATTTT	CASSPQKGRGTDTQYF
few	TRBJ2-1	TRBD2	TRBV18	TGTGCCAGCTCAGTTCAGCGGGGGGGCCGCGATGAGCAGTTCTTC	CASSVQRGGRDEQFF
.	TRBJ2-3	.	TRBV7-3	TGTGCCAGCAGCCAAATGGGGGGCTGGACAGATACGCAGTATTTT	CASSQMGGWTDTQYF
.	TRBJ1-2	TRBD1	TRBV5-5	TGTGCCAGCAGCCCGGGACAGGGGGCCCGCGCGAGTGGCTACACCTTC	CASSPGQGARASGYTF
.	TRBJ2-7	TRBD1	TRBV28	TGTGCCAGCAGTTTGGCGGGACAGGGAGAGAACGAGCAGTACTTC	CASSLAGQGENEQYF
few	TRBJ2-7	TRBD2	TRBV20-1	TGCAGTGCCAGTCCGGGACTAGCGGGGGTTGAAGAGCAGTACTTC	CSASPGLAGVEEQYF
.	TRBJ1-1	.	TRBV10-1	TGCGCCAGCAGCGCAACCCCGGGCCTCAACACTGAAGCTTTCTTT	CASSATPGLNTEAFF
few	TRBJ2-1	TRBD2	TRBV6-1	TGTGCCAGCAGAGGATTAGGGCCTAGCGGGTACAATGAGCAGTTCTTC	CASRGLGPSGYNEQFF
few	TRBJ2-3	TRBD2	TRBV9	TGTGCCAGCAGCGGGAGACTAGCGGGATCGGGAGCGCAGTATTTT	CASSGRLAGSGAQYF
.	TRBJ2-1	TRBD2	TRBV20-1	TGCAGTGCAAATCACCCCCAGCGGGAGAGGAATGAGCAGTTCTTC	CSANHPQRERNEQFF
.	TRBJ2-3	TRBD1	TRBV6-1	TGTGCCAGCAGTAGGACAGGGCGGGGTATTGGTACAGATACGCAGTATTTT	CASSRTGRGIGTDTQYF
few	TRBJ2-7	.	TRBV7-8	TGTGCCAGCAGCTTAGGGGGGAGAAGCGAATACGAGCAGTACTTC	CASSLGGRSEYEQYF
few	TRBJ1-1	.	TRBV5-4	TGTGCCAGCAGAATCGTCACAGGAACTGAAGCTTTCTTT	CASRIVTGTEAFF
.	TRBJ2-1	.	TRBV27	TGTGCCAGCAGTACATACAGGAATTTGGAGCAGTTCTTC	CASSTYRNLEQFF
few	TRBJ1-1	.	TRBV12-3/TRBV12-4	TGTGCCAGCAGCCCCTCCAAAGGTTTGACAGCTTTCTTT	CASSPSKGLTAFF
.	TRBJ2-1	TRBD2	TRBV29-1	TGCAGCGTAGGACTAGCGGGAGGTCTCGTCAGGGAGCAGTTCTTC	CSVGLAGGLVREQFF
.	TRBJ2-1	.	TRBV10-3	TGTGCCATCAGTGTATATACCCACAATGAGCAGTTCTTC	CAISVYTHNEQFF
.	TRBJ2-1	TRBD2	TRBV5-1	TGCGCCAGCAGATCTCTCCCCGGGACTAGCGGGGGAGAGGAGCAGTTCTTC	CASRSLPGTSGGEEQFF
once	TRBJ2-4	.	TRBV14	TGTGCCAGCAGCCACTCTAGCAGGGGCATTCAGTACTTC	CASSHSSRGIQYF
few	TRBJ2-7	.	TRBV5-5	TGTGCCAGCAGGAGGACTCCCCAATCCTACGAGCAGTACTTC	CASRRTPQSYEQYF
.	TRBJ1-5	.	TRBV6-1	TGTGCCAGCAGTGAACGAGATAATCAGCCCCAGCATTTT	CASSERDNQPQHF
few	TRBJ2-1	.	TRBV7-9	TGTGCCAGCAGTTGGGGCCATGAGCAGTTCTTC	CASSWGHEQFF